The 28 T cell receptor beta chains below all came from one sample that was sequenced in a study of spatial heterogeneity in lung cancer. TCRdb re-analysed the 5' RACE reads in MiXCR, keeping a single row per CDR3 protein. The sample has more than 25,000 distinct CDR3 sequences, around 6% seen once. Time point: blood at routine non-recurrence follow-up after resection. Extraction of whole RNA from tumor, nontumor lung or frozen PBMC preceded unsorted sequencing. The sample consisted of PBMCs, taken at follow-up. These receptors all come from a male donor with early-stage non-small cell lung cancer.

The table lists this clonotype with a few counts. This chain uses TRBV5-4 with TRBJ1-3; unclear D gene. This CDR3 comprises 13 residues. Looked up from germline, CDR1 is SGHNT and CDR2 is YYREEE (reference sequence). V was cut by 4 bases and J by 0 bases, with 5 bases left in between. CDR3 region: CASSRSSGNTIYF. CDR3 bases: TGTGCCAGCAGCAGGAGCTCTGGAAACACCATATATTTT.

The V and J genes are TRBV12-3 or TRBV12-4 and TRBJ1-1; tentatively, D is TRBD1 (6 bases). V was pared by 1 base and J by 10 bases, with 10 bases between. The CDR3 has 12 amino acids. The CDR3 DNA is TGTGCCAGCAGTTTAGAGGGGGTGAGAGCTTTCTTT. This codes for CASSLEGVRAFF.

The chain has TRBV12-3 or TRBV12-4 and TRBJ1-4; D remains unclear. The V gene lost 7 bases and the J gene lost 10 bases, with 22 bases spanning the gap. The CDR3 is made up of 15 amino acids. CDR3 protein: CASTRIEGKGGKLFF. DNA of the CDR3: TGTGCCAGCACCAGGATAGAGGGTAAAGGTGGAAAACTGTTTTTT.

The sample holds many counts of this clonotype. The chain has TRBV10-3 and TRBJ1-6, with 7 positions matching TRBD1. The trim removed 2 bases at V and 5 bases at J, leaving 6 bases unmatched. Germline V gene sequence: CDR1 ENHRY, CDR2 SYGVKD. CDR3 size: 16 residues. CDR3 DNA sequence: TGTGCCATCAGTGAGGGGGGGACAGCGAATAATTCACCCCTCCACTTT. Its protein product is CAISEGGTANNSPLHF.

This clonotype is a singleton in its sample. This may be a read error: a much more frequent sequence differs by one nucleotide. The chain carries TRBV7-3 and TRBJ1-5, with a weak D call TRBD1 (6 bases). Germline V gives CDR1 SGHTA, CDR2 FQGTGA. The CDR3 runs 13 residues. The CDR3 DNA follows: TGTGCCAGCAGCCAGGGGTCTGGTCAGCCCCACCATTTT. Protein: CASSQGSGQPHHF.

This clonotype occurred many times. The V gene is TRBV15, the J gene TRBJ1-3, with 10 bases lining up with TRBD1. The CDR3 totals 15 residues. Trimming at V came to 5 bases and at J to 4 bases, leaving 5 bases not matched to a gene. CDR1 LNHNV and CDR2 YYDKDF come from the germline V gene (reference sequence). CDR3 bases: TGTGCCACCAGCGAAGACAGGGGGCCAGGAAACACCATATATTTT. Translated, it gives CATSEDRGPGNTIYF.

This clonotype was found many times. CDR3 amino acids: CASSPLSSGRQPRTDTQYF. The CDR3 DNA reads as TGTGCCAGCTCACCACTTTCTAGCGGGAGGCAACCACGCACAGATACGCAGTATTTT. The J gene is TRBJ2-3, the V gene TRBV18; 11 bases are a match to TRBD2. Trimming removed 1 base from V and 1 base from J; junction bases left unmatched: 10. Looked up from germline, CDR1 is KGHSH and CDR2 is LQKENI. The CDR3 covers 19 residues.

This clonotype was observed many times. The CDR3 DNA sequence: TGTGCCAGCAGCTTTTCTACCGGGGGGGCCGCGTCAGATACGCAGTATTTT. This codes for CASSFSTGGAASDTQYF. The chain uses TRBV5-5 and TRBJ2-3; the match to TRBD2 covers 8 bases. CDR3 length: 17 residues. The ends lost 2 bases at V and 4 bases at J; junction bases unmatched: 12. Germline V CDR1 and CDR2: SGHKS, YYEKEE (reference sequence).

Many counts were recorded for this clonotype. The J gene is TRBJ2-3, the V gene TRBV2; tentative D call: TRBD1 (5 bases). V lost 1 base, J lost 10 bases, and 9 bases lay in between. CDR1 SNHLY and CDR2 FYNNEI come from the germline V gene. This CDR3 has 12 residues. This CDR3 reads CASSEDDSPQYF. The DNA of the CDR3 is TGTGCCAGCAGTGAAGATGACAGCCCGCAGTATTTT.

This clonotype came up many times. The rearrangement links TRBV20-1 to TRBJ2-7, with 8 bases lining up with TRBD2. Germline values: CDR1 DFQATT, CDR2 SNEGSKA (reference sequence). V lost 6 bases, J lost 5 bases, and 6 bases stayed unmatched. The CDR3 is 12 amino acids. In DNA form, the CDR3 reads TGCAGTGCCGGGAGGGATGGGCACGAGCAGTACTTC. Translating gives CSAGRDGHEQYF.

Turning to this clonotype: The junction departs from germline at one end; a sequencing error may be responsible. The V gene is TRBV10-3, the J gene TRBJ1-5; no reliable D call. The germline gives CDR1 ENHRY, CDR2 SYGVKD. This CDR3 contains 15 residues. CDR3 DNA: TGTGCCATCAGTGAGTCTGGGGAAAGCATTCAGCCCCAGCATTTT. This encodes CAISESGESIQPQHF.

This rearrangement joins TRBV27 to TRBJ1-2; D is possibly TRBD1 (5 bases). This CDR3 is built from 15 residues. Germline CDR1 MNHEY, CDR2 SMNVEV (reference sequence). With 4 bases removed from V and 3 bases from J, the gap between germline ends came to 15 bases. The CDR3 nucleotides read TGTGCCAGCAGTTCTCCCTCAGGGAGTTACTATGGCTACACCTTC. This encodes CASSSPSGSYYGYTF.

A word on this clonotype: A read error may be the cause here, since a much bigger clone is one base away. The rearrangement joins TRBV19 to TRBJ1-4; 7 bases agree with TRBD1. CDR1 and CDR2 from the germline V gene are LNHDA and SQIVND (reference sequence). This CDR3 is built from 15 residues. Germline trimming cut 4 bases from V and 7 bases from J; bases unmatched to any gene: 9. CDR3 sequence reads: CASSTLTGNSEKLFF. DNA of the CDR3: TGTGCCAGTAGTACCTTGACAGGGAATAGTGAAAAACTGTTTTTT.

This clonotype was detected only a few times. The chain is built from TRBV15 and TRBJ2-7; 10 bases align to TRBD2. V was clipped by 2 bases and J by 3 bases; unmatched bases: 4. The CDR3 sequence is 15 residues long. The germline V gene has CDR1 LNHNV and CDR2 YYDKDF (reference sequence). Here the CDR3 reads CATSRRTSGDYEQYF. CDR3 bases: TGTGCCACCAGCAGAAGAACTAGCGGGGACTACGAGCAGTACTTC.

This clonotype was observed many times. The chain joins TRBV20-1 to TRBJ2-1; no clear D gene. The germline CDR1 and CDR2 sequences are DFQATT and SNEGSKA (reference sequence). CDR3 length: 14 residues. The germline V and J ends were trimmed by 5 bases and 0 bases, with 11 bases remaining between them. The chain's CDR3 is CSAPRSVSYNEQFF. The CDR3 nucleotides are TGCAGTGCTCCAAGGTCCGTCTCCTACAATGAGCAGTTCTTC.

This clonotype has a count of ten or more. The rearrangement joins TRBV5-6 to TRBJ2-7, with D tentatively TRBD2 (5 bases). Germline lookup yields CDR1 SGHDT and CDR2 YYEEEE. The CDR3 spans 15 residues. Trimming took 1 base from V and 2 from J, leaving 13 bases between them. The CDR3 protein is CASSLMGAETYEQYV. CDR3 bases: TGTGCCAGCAGCTTGATGGGAGCGGAAACCTACGAGCAGTACGTC.

In its sample, this clonotype was seen a few times. The chain links TRBV5-1 to TRBJ2-5; D remains ambiguous. Germline assignment: CDR1 SGHRS and CDR2 YFSETQ. V shed 0 bases and J shed 2 bases, with 11 bases lying between them. The CDR3 sequence is 15 residues long. DNA of the CDR3: TGCGCCAGCAGCTTGGAAGGCCGGGTACAAGAGACCCAGTACTTC. It specifies CASSLEGRVQETQYF.

This clonotype was detected a few times. For the CDR3, the DNA is TGTGCCAGCAGTGAATATAGCGGGAGAAGAGAGACCCAGTACTTC. Translating gives CASSEYSGRRETQYF. The chain couples TRBV25-1 to TRBJ2-5, with 9 bases fitting TRBD2. The CDR3 consists of 15 residues. With V trimmed by 0 bases and J by 4 bases, 3 bases remained unmatched. CDR1 and CDR2 (germline): MGHDK, SYGVNS.

This clonotype turned up a few times. V is TRBV7-3 and J is TRBJ2-1; 12 bases map to TRBD2. Germline CDR1 is SGHTA and CDR2 is FQGTGA. J lost 3 bases, V lost 6 bases, and 9 bases had no gene match. The CDR3 spans 17 residues. The CDR3 nucleotides read TGTGCCAGCAGTCTGACTAGCGGGGGTTCTTTCTACAATGAGCAGTTCTTC. It codes for CASSLTSGGSFYNEQFF.

The chain combines TRBV19 with TRBJ2-3, with D perhaps matching TRBD2 (6 bases). The germline V gene encodes CDR1 LNHDA and CDR2 SQIVND (reference sequence). With 1 base removed from V and 2 bases from J, the gap between germline ends came to 13 bases. This CDR3 comprises 16 residues. The CDR3 bases are TGTGCCAGTAGTATAGGGTTTGGGGGGACCACAGATACGCAGTATTTT. Its translation: CASSIGFGGTTDTQYF.

Many counts were recorded for this clonotype. The chain employs TRBV18 and TRBJ2-5; D remains ambiguous. Trimming removed 2 bases from V and 2 bases from J, with 9 bases in between. The CDR3 loop spans 14 amino acids. Germline CDR1 and CDR2: KGHSH and LQKENI. The CDR3 coding sequence is TGTGCCAGCTCACCAAGGGCAGGACAAGAGACCCAGTACTTC. As protein: CASSPRAGQETQYF.

Many counts were recorded for this clonotype. One end of the junction does not line up with germline, which may come from a read error. This rearrangement joins TRBV7-7 to TRBJ2-3, with TRBD2 matching 12 bases. Germline-derived CDR1 and CDR2 are SSHAT and FNYEAQ (reference sequence). CDR3 length: 16 residues. The CDR3 reads CASSSSGLAGTDTQYF. CDR3 nucleotide sequence: TGTGCTAGCAGCTCTTCAGGACTAGCGGGGACAGATACGCAGTATTTT.

This clonotype has more than one count but fewer than ten. The chain joins TRBV6-5 to TRBJ1-4; 9 bases agree with TRBD1. The CDR3 covers 15 residues. Germline V gives CDR1 MNHEY, CDR2 SVGAGI. Trimming cost V 6 bases and J 5 bases; bases outside gene matches: 7. As DNA, the CDR3 is TGTGCCAGCAGCCATGCCGGGACAGGGAATGAAAAACTGTTTTTT. Its translation: CASSHAGTGNEKLFF.

This chain uses TRBV7-2 with TRBJ2-5; D gene unclear. Germline assignment: CDR1 SGHTA and CDR2 FQGNSA. This CDR3 has 13 residues. V dropped 5 bases and J dropped 5 bases, with 12 bases sitting between them. The CDR3 is CASSPRVVETQYF. The CDR3, as DNA: TGTGCCAGCAGCCCCCGGGTGGTTGAGACCCAGTACTTC.

J is TRBJ2-3 and V is TRBV7-9, with 8 positions matching TRBD2. The CDR3 sequence is 16 residues long. CDR1 SEHNR and CDR2 FQNEAQ come from the germline V gene (reference sequence). V trimming: 4 bases; J trimming: 2 bases; junction bases outside the gene matches: 8. CDR3 nucleotide sequence: TGTGCCAGCAGCTATGGGTTAGCGGGGTCCACAGATACGCAGTATTTT. It encodes CASSYGLAGSTDTQYF.

This clonotype was observed many times. The chain combines TRBV6-2 or TRBV6-3 with TRBJ2-5, with a tentative D call TRBD2 (5 bases). The germline V gene has CDR1 MNHEY and CDR2 SVGEGT. The V end was cut by 2 bases, the J end by 0 bases, with 7 bases between. CDR3 size: 14 residues. The CDR3 region is CASSYADYQETQYF. DNA for the CDR3: TGTGCCAGCAGTTACGCGGACTACCAAGAGACCCAGTACTTC.

In its sample, this clonotype was seen many times. V is TRBV6-5 and J is TRBJ2-5; 7 bases are a match to TRBD1. The CDR3 covers 15 residues. The V gene's germline CDR1 is MNHEY and CDR2 SVGAGI. The junction had 12 bases not matched to a gene; V was cut back by 6 bases and J by 5 bases. Written as DNA, the CDR3 is TGTGCCAGCAGCTGGGGGACGACAGGGAGTGAGACCCAGTACTTC. This codes for CASSWGTTGSETQYF.

This clonotype was observed many times. The chain recombines TRBV4-1 with TRBJ2-7; 12 bases align to TRBD2. V trimming: 0 bases; J trimming: 1 base; junction bases outside the gene matches: 10. The germline V gene has CDR1 MGHRA and CDR2 YSYEKL. CDR3 size: 19 residues. The CDR3 sequence is CASSQDPGLAGQTSYEQYV. The CDR3 region has the DNA TGCGCCAGCAGCCAAGACCCGGGACTAGCGGGCCAAACATCCTACGAGCAGTACGTC.